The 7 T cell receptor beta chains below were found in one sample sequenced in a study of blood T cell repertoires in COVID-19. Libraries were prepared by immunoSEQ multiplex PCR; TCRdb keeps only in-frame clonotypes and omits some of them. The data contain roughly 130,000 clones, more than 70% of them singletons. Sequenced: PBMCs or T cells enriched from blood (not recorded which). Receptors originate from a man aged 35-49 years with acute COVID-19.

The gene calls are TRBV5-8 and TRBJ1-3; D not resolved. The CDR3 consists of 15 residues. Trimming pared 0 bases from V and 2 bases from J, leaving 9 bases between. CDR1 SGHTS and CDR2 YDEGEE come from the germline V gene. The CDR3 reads CASSLDEAPGNTIYF. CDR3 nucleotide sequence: TGTGCCAGCAGCTTGGATGAGGCTCCTGGAAACACCATATATTTT.

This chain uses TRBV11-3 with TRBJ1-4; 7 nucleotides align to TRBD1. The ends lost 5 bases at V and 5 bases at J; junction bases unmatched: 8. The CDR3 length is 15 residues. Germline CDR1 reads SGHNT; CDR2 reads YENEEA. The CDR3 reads CASSPWTGLNEKLFF. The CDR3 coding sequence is TGTGCCAGCAGCCCCTGGACAGGCCTCAATGAAAAACTGTTTTTT.

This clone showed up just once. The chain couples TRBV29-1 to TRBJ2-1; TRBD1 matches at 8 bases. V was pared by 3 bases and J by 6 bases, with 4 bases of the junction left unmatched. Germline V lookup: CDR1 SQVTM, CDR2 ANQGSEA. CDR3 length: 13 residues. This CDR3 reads CSVEVTGANEQFF. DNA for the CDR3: TGCAGCGTTGAGGTGACAGGGGCCAATGAGCAGTTCTTC.

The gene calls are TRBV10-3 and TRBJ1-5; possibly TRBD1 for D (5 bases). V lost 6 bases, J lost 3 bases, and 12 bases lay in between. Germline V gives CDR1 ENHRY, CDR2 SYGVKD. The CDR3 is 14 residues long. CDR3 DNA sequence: TGTGCCATCAGACCCACGGGGGACAATCAGCCCCAGCATTTT. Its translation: CAIRPTGDNQPQHF.

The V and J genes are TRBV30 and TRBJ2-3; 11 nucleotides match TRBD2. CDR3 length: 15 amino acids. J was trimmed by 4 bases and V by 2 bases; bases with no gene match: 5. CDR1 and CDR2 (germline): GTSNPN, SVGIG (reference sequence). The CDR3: CAWSFSGGAADTQYF. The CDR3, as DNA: TGTGCCTGGAGTTTTAGCGGGGGGGCCGCAGATACGCAGTATTTT.

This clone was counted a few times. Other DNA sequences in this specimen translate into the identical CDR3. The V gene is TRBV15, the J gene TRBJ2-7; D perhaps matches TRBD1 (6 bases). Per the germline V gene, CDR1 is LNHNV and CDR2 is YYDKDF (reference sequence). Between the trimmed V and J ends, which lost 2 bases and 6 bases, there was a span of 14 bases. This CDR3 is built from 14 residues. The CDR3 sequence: CATSRPGHRSEQYF. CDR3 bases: TGTGCCACCAGCAGACCGGGACATCGAAGCGAGCAGTACTTC.

In DNA, the CDR3 is TGCGCCAGCAGCCAAGATCTTATTACAGGGAAGGTCTCGGGCTATGGCTACACCTTC. Translation: CASSQDLITGKVSGYGYTF. The V gene is TRBV4-3, the J gene TRBJ1-2; a possible D gene is TRBD1 (6 bases). CDR3 length equals 19 residues. Germline values: CDR1 LGHNA, CDR2 YSLEER. The V end was cut by 0 bases, the J end by 4 bases, with 24 bases between.